These 27 T cell receptor beta chains originate from one sample sequenced in a study of T cells in Graves' hyperthyroidism and ophthalmopathy. Amplification of TCR beta CDR3 regions was performed using RNA transcripts as template. HTBI primers drove first-round RT-PCR of the TCR CDR3. TCRdb used MiXCR to reprocess the multiplex PCR reads, holding one entry per CDR3 protein. The sample records some 350,000 distinct CDR3 sequences, around a quarter being singletons. Sample: blood. The receptors stem from a man aged 45-60 years with Graves' hyperthyroidism.

Ten or more counts support this clonotype. The V gene is TRBV27, the J gene TRBJ2-1; 10 nucleotides line up with TRBD2. The J segment lost 7 bases and the V segment lost 1 base, leaving 10 bases of the junction unmatched. Germline lookup yields CDR1 MNHEY and CDR2 SMNVEV (reference sequence). The CDR3 is 17 amino acids. The CDR3 is CASSLYPLAGEENEQFF. CDR3 nucleotides: TGTGCCAGCAGTTTATATCCCCTAGCGGGAGAGGAAAATGAGCAGTTCTTC.

This clonotype was seen repeatedly, ten times or more. The chain is built from TRBV19 and TRBJ2-3; 7 nucleotides align to TRBD2. The V and J ends lost 5 bases and 0 bases, in that order; junction bases with no gene match: 2. Per the germline V gene, CDR1 is LNHDA and CDR2 is SQIVND (reference sequence). This CDR3 comprises 14 residues. CDR3 sequence (DNA): TGTGCCAGTAGTTTTAGCGGGAGCACAGATACGCAGTATTTT. This codes for CASSFSGSTDTQYF.

This clonotype was seen a handful of times. The chain carries TRBV3-1 and TRBJ2-5, with 9 bases identical to TRBD1. Germline values: CDR1 LGHDT, CDR2 YNNKEL (reference sequence). The CDR3 has 15 amino acids. V dropped 2 bases and J dropped 4; count of bases not matched to a gene: 5. The CDR3 sequence is CASSQSGTGIETQYF. The CDR3 DNA reads as TGTGCCAGCAGCCAATCCGGGACAGGGATAGAGACCCAGTACTTC.

This clonotype was seen at least ten times. V gene TRBV3-1 combines with J gene TRBJ1-5; no firm D call. Per the germline V gene, CDR1 is LGHDT and CDR2 is YNNKEL (reference sequence). V lost 1 base to trimming and J lost 4 bases, with 11 bases between them. There are 15 residues in the CDR3. For the CDR3, the DNA is TGTGCCAGCAGCCAAGGTCTGGGCGGAAATCAGCCCCAGCATTTT. The encoded protein is CASSQGLGGNQPQHF.

This clonotype was detected once. The J gene is TRBJ2-5, the V gene TRBV27; 16 nucleotides agree with TRBD2. CDR1 is MNHEY and CDR2 is SMNVEV in the germline V gene (reference sequence). The length of the CDR3 is 16 residues. V lost 5 bases, J lost 6 bases, and 6 bases stayed unmatched. DNA of the CDR3: TGTGCCAGCAGTCCACAGGGACTAGCGGGAGGGCAGACCCAGTACTTC. It yields the protein CASSPQGLAGGQTQYF.

The rearrangement joins TRBV24-1 to TRBJ2-2, with D perhaps matching TRBD1 or TRBD2 (5 bases each). V lost 7 bases and J lost 7, with 12 bases in between. Germline V lookup: CDR1 KGHDR, CDR2 SFDVKD. This CDR3 comprises 13 residues. DNA for the CDR3: TGTGCCACCAGCAATAAGGGGAGCGGGGAGCTGTTTTTT. The encoded protein is CATSNKGSGELFF.

This clonotype was observed a few times. V usage is TRBV24-1 and J usage is TRBJ2-2; no definite D call. The CDR3 runs to 13 residues. V lost 8 bases to trimming and J lost 0 bases, with 6 bases between them. Germline loops: CDR1 KGHDR, CDR2 SFDVKD. In nucleotides, the CDR3 is TGTGCCACCAAGAAAGCGAACACCGGGGAGCTGTTTTTT. Its protein product is CATKKANTGELFF.

V and J are TRBV7-9 and TRBJ2-5; D ambiguous. The CDR3 contains 14 residues. Deletions cut 5 bases from V and 5 bases from J, with 15 bases between. Germline loops: CDR1 SEHNR, CDR2 FQNEAQ (reference sequence). As DNA, the CDR3 is TGTGCCAGCAGCGCAGGAATGGGCTGGGAGACCCAGTACTTC. It encodes CASSAGMGWETQYF.

J is TRBJ2-3 and V is TRBV7-8; D not resolved. This CDR3 spans 15 amino acids. Trimming took 2 bases from V and 2 from J, leaving 11 bases between them. Germline loops: CDR1 SGHVS, CDR2 FQNEAQ. The chain's CDR3 is CASSLFIEITDTQYF. The CDR3 DNA sequence: TGTGCCAGCAGCTTATTTATTGAAATCACAGATACGCAGTATTTT.

This clonotype appeared a single time. The rearrangement links TRBV18 to TRBJ2-7; TRBD2 matches 12 bases. The CDR3 totals 15 residues. J lost 3 bases, V lost 4 bases, and 4 bases had no gene match. Per the germline V gene, CDR1 is KGHSH and CDR2 is LQKENI. The CDR3 reads CASSLTSGRSYEQYF. The CDR3 DNA sequence: TGTGCCAGCTCACTTACTAGCGGGAGGAGCTACGAGCAGTACTTC.

The genes are TRBV15 and TRBJ2-7; weak D call: TRBD2 (5 bases). The germline V and J ends were trimmed by 0 bases and 6 bases, with 9 bases remaining between them. The germline gives CDR1 LNHNV, CDR2 YYDKDF (reference sequence). The CDR3 has 13 amino acids. The CDR3: CATSRELRGEQYF. CDR3 sequence (DNA): TGTGCCACCAGCAGAGAACTACGGGGCGAGCAGTACTTC. Based on the CDR3 plus reference TRBV15 and TRBJ2-7, the full variable domain is DAMVIQNPRYQVTQFGKPVTLSCSQTLNHNVMYWYQQKSSQAPKLLFHYYDKDFNNEADTPDNFQSRRPNTSFCFLDIRSPGLGDTAMYLCATSRELRGEQYFGPGTRLTVT.

The chain has TRBV20-1 and TRBJ2-1, with 13 bases aligning to TRBD2. The V segment lost 5 bases and the J segment 9 bases; nucleotides outside the gene matches: 13. The CDR3 spans 16 residues. Germline values: CDR1 DFQATT, CDR2 SNEGSKA (reference sequence). The CDR3 region is CSASYSGTSGKGEQFF. CDR3 coding DNA: TGCAGTGCTTCGTACTCCGGGACTAGCGGGAAGGGTGAGCAGTTCTTC.

This chain connects TRBV9 to TRBJ1-2; 8 positions match TRBD1. This CDR3 comprises 15 residues. CDR1 is SGDLS, CDR2 YYNGEE, per germline. V shed 3 bases and J 4 bases; nucleotides not matched to a gene: 8. DNA for the CDR3: TGTGCCAGCAGCGCGGGACAGGCGATCCTCTATGGCTACACCTTC. Its translation: CASSAGQAILYGYTF.

This clonotype appeared once. The J gene is TRBJ2-5, the V gene TRBV6-1; D gene uncertain. Looked up from germline, CDR1 is MNHNS and CDR2 is SASEGT. V lost 1 base and J 2 bases, leaving 8 bases between the germline ends. CDR3 size: 14 residues. For the CDR3, the DNA is TGTGCCAGCAGTGAAGATCGGGTGCAAGAGACCCAGTACTTC. Translated, it gives CASSEDRVQETQYF.

This clonotype was counted ten times or more. The chain combines TRBV12-5 with TRBJ2-3, with TRBD1 matching over 10 bases. With V trimmed by 6 bases and J by 4 bases, 7 bases remained unmatched. The CDR3 covers 15 residues. Germline V gives CDR1 LGHNT, CDR2 FRNRAP. In DNA form, the CDR3 reads TGTGCTAGTGGGGGGACAGGGGATAGGTCAGATACGCAGTATTTT. It codes for CASGGTGDRSDTQYF.

This clonotype was counted many times. This chain connects TRBV2 to TRBJ2-7; unclear D gene. Deletions cut 4 bases from V and 0 bases from J, with 7 bases between. Germline-derived CDR1 and CDR2 are SNHLY and FYNNEI. CDR3 size: 13 residues. CDR3 sequence (DNA): TGTGCCAGCAGTGCGTCCTCCTCCTACGAGCAGTACTTC. Amino acids: CASSASSSYEQYF. Supplemented by reference TRBV2 and TRBJ2-7, the full variable domain reads EPEVTQTPSHQVTQMGQEVILRCVPISNHLYFYWYRQILGQKVEFLVSFYNNEISEKSEIFDDQFSVERPDGSNFTLKIRSTKLEDSAMYFCASSASSSYEQYFGPGTRLTVT.

This clonotype appeared a few times. This rearrangement joins TRBV6-5 to TRBJ2-7; D is unclear. Germline V gene data show CDR1 as MNHEY and CDR2 as SVGAGI. This CDR3 contains 14 residues. The V gene lost 0 bases and the J gene lost 2 bases, with 8 bases spanning the gap. In DNA form, the CDR3 reads TGTGCCAGCAGTTACTCCCGCATCCCCTACGAGCAGTACTTC. This gives the protein CASSYSRIPYEQYF.

This clonotype has ten or more counts. At one boundary the junction diverges from the germline segment, which might be a read error. This chain uses TRBV7-7 with TRBJ2-5; D is ambiguous. CDR1 is SSHAT and CDR2 is FNYEAQ in the germline V gene (reference sequence). The CDR3 length is 15 residues. In nucleotides, the CDR3 is TGTGCTAGCAGCTTGGGTTCGCGGTACCAAGAGACCCAGTACTTC. Translated: CASSLGSRYQETQYF.

This clonotype showed up many times. The CDR3 region has the DNA TGTGCCATCTGCGCGGGACAGGACTCCTACGAGCAGTACTTC. Translation: CAICAGQDSYEQYF. This rearrangement joins TRBV10-3 to TRBJ2-7; 8 bases fit TRBD1. The CDR3 totals 14 residues. Germline CDR1 reads ENHRY; CDR2 reads SYGVKD. The V gene end was trimmed by 8 bases and the J gene end by 0 bases; junction bases not matched to a gene: 6.

The chain recombines TRBV10-3 with TRBJ2-7, with a tentative D call TRBD2 (6 bases). V lost 1 base and J lost 4, with 17 bases in between. The CDR3 is 16 amino acids. CDR1 is ENHRY, CDR2 SYGVKD, per germline. CDR3 DNA: TGTGCCATCAGTGAGTTGATCGGAGGGAGCGGTTACGAGCAGTACTTC. Its translation is CAISELIGGSGYEQYF.

The gene calls are TRBV20-1 and TRBJ2-5, with D possibly matching TRBD2 (5 bases). Germline CDR1 DFQATT, CDR2 SNEGSKA (reference sequence). V was shortened by 5 bases and J by 3 bases, with 13 bases between the two germline ends. CDR3 length: 13 residues. CDR3 loop: CSARRDPEETQYF. CDR3 DNA sequence: TGCAGTGCTCGCCGGGATCCTGAAGAGACCCAGTACTTC.

The gene calls are TRBV12-3 or TRBV12-4 and TRBJ1-4; TRBD1 matches 12 bases. V gave up 5 bases and J gave up 7 bases; unmatched junction bases: 8. The CDR3 is made up of 16 amino acids. The CDR3 region has the DNA TGTGCCAGCAGTCAAGGGACAGGGGGCGATGGTGAAAAACTGTTTTTT. Translated, it gives CASSQGTGGDGEKLFF.

The V gene is TRBV7-6, the J gene TRBJ2-2; no definite D call. Germline values: CDR1 SGHVS, CDR2 FNYEAQ. The CDR3 spans 15 residues. Trimming shortened V by 1 base and J by 4 bases, and 10 bases separated the two germline ends. CDR3 coding DNA: TGTGCCAGCAGCTTAGAACGGGCCTCCACCGGGGAGCTGTTTTTT. Amino acids: CASSLERASTGELFF. The full variable domain, in which reference TRBV7-6 and TRBJ2-2 provide the parts outside the CDR3, is GAGVSQSPRYKVTKRGQDVALRCDPISGHVSLYWYRQALGQGPEFLTYFNYEAQQDKSGLPNDRFSAERPEGSISTLTIQRTEQRDSAMYRCASSLERASTGELFFGEGSRLTVL.

In its sample, this clonotype was seen a few times. V gene TRBV3-1 combines with J gene TRBJ2-5, with 7 bases aligning to TRBD2. The CDR3 loop spans 11 amino acids. J gave up 9 bases and V 5 bases, and 3 bases lay outside the gene matches. Germline V lookup: CDR1 LGHDT, CDR2 YNNKEL (reference sequence). The CDR3 bases are TGTGCCAGCAGCTGGGGGGGGGCCCAGTACTTC. This translates into CASSWGGAQYF.

With regard to this clonotype: A much bigger clone sits one base away, suggesting this may be a read error. The V and J genes are TRBV29-1 and TRBJ1-5; TRBD1 is a possible D gene (6 bases). Deletions cut 3 bases from V and 5 bases from J, with 11 bases between. Germline lookup yields CDR1 SQVTM and CDR2 ANQGSEA. The length of the CDR3 is 13 residues. The CDR3 coding sequence is TGCAGCGTTGACCAGGGGCCCGATCAGCCCCAGCATTTT. This sequence encodes CSVDQGPDQPQHF.

V is TRBV12-3 or TRBV12-4 and J is TRBJ2-2; D uncertain. This CDR3 is built from 14 residues. V was shortened by 6 bases and J by 5 bases, with 13 bases between the two germline ends. CDR3 region: CASSFLLGTGELFF. CDR3 in DNA: TGTGCCAGCAGCTTCCTTTTGGGAACCGGGGAGCTGTTTTTT.

This clonotype showed up just a few times. This chain connects TRBV9 to TRBJ1-1; possibly TRBD1 for D (5 bases). V dropped 3 bases and J dropped 2 bases, with 17 bases sitting between them. The CDR3 loop spans 16 amino acids. Germline V gives CDR1 SGDLS, CDR2 YYNGEE. The CDR3 DNA reads as TGTGCCAGCAGCGACCTCAAGTCTGACAGCAACACTGAAGCTTTCTTT. This translates into CASSDLKSDSNTEAFF.